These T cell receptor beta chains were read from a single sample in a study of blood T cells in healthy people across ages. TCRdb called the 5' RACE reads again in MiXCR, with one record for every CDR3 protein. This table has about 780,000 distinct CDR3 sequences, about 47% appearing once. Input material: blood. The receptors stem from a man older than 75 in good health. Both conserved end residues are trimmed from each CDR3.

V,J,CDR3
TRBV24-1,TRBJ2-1,ATSDSGLSYNEQF
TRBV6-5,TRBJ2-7,ASSGTSGSGFYEQY
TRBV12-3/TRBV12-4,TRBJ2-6,ASSQQGRRANALT
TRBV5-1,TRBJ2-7,ASSLRPPLINEQY
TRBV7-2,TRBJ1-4,ASSLKMSEKLF
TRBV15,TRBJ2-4,ATSRGLGLERGQY
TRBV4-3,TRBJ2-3,ASSQDSSGARTQY
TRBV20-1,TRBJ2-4,SARGVGTRAKNIQY
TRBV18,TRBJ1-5,ASSPDGDDQPQH
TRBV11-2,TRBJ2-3,ASSLVRRDTQY
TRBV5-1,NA,ASREGRDEQY
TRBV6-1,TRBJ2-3,ASRTQVTSTQY
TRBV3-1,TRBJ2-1,ASSEIHRGNEQF
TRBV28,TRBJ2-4,ASTSIPGPHGDQY
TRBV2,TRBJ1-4,ASRGSLNEKLF
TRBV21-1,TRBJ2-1,ASSNRREEQF
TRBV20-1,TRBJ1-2,SARDLYGTRGYGYT
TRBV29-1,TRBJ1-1,SVETAGDTEAF
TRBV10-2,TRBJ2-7,ASSELGPGKTYEQY
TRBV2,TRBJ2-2,ASKEQTNTGELF
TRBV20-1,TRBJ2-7,SARVGDYEQY
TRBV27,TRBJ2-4,ASSLSGQGLRAKNIQY
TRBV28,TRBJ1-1,ASSTHRNTEAF
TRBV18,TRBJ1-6,ASSSQGNSPLH
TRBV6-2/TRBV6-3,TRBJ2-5,ASSYNSWRGGTPQETRY
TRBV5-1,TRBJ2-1,ASSLAASNEQF
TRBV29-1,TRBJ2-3,SAGGGTGRDTQY
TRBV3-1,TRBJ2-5,ASSQGVAGGGQETQY
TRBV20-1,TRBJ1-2,SASSGVLGYT
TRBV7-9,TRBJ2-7,ASSPGYRSSYEQY
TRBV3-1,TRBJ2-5,ASRDRGVTFQETQY
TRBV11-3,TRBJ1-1,VSSRGGARTEAF
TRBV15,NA,ATSRDRDRGHEQY
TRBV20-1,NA,SAREGSSGGKTQY
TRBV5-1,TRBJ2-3,ASARWGPTDTQY
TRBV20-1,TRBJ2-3,SARGGRGGITDTQY
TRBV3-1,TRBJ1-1,ASSQGRQAF
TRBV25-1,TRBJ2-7,ASSEPSGRAYEQY
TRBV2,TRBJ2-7,ASSERGPDEQY
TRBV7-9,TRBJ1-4,ASSLVGGQDEKLF
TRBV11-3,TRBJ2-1,ASSPGLAGGPRNEQF
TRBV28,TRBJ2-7,ATEVDSSYEQY
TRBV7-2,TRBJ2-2,ASSVGGTVELF
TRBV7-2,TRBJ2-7,ASSRDTGGEQY
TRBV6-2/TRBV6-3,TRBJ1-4,ASSYPRRDGIMPNEKLF
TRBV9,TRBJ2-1,ASSVVQDNEQF
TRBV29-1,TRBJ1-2,SVGQENYGYT
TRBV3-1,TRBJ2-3,ASTPTSGSADTQY
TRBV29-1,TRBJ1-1,SVEKGQNTEAF
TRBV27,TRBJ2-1,ASSARRAGGPLREQF
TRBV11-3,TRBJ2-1,ASRQSGTRYNEQF
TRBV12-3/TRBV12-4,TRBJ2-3,ASSISSTDTQY
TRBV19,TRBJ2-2,ASSPVIVHGELF
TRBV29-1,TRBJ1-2,SVGGTDNYGYT
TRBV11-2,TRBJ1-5,ANSIGALNQPQH
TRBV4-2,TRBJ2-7,ASSQETGYFYEQY